This TCR beta chain was found in a study of blood T cell repertoires in COVID-19. Participants were aged about 18 to 90 years, lived in over 20 US areas, and enrolled virtually. Self-reported history from a screening survey and questionnaire set each donor's cohort. The method was immunoSEQ multiplex PCR; TCRdb's version includes in-frame clones alone and lacks a portion of them. The sample includes around 300,000 clones, approximately 90% of them seen just once. Trimming took 4 bases from V and 7 from J; bases not matched to a gene: 7. Germline V CDR1 and CDR2: SGHRS, YFSETQ. CDR3 length: 14 amino acids.

Specimen: PBMCs or T cells enriched from blood (not recorded which). J is TRBJ2-1 and V is TRBV5-1, with 8 positions matching TRBD1. The TCR comes from a woman aged 40 to 50 who had recovered from COVID-19. The chain's CDR3 is CASSRLDRANEQFF. CDR3 DNA sequence: TGCGCCAGCAGCCGTCTGGACAGGGCAAATGAGCAGTTCTTC. The full variable domain, with the rest looked up from reference TRBV5-1 and TRBJ2-1, is KAGVTQTPRYLIKTRGQQVTLSCSPISGHRSVSWYQQTPGQGLQFLFEYFSETQRNKGNFPGRFSGRQFSNSRSEMNVSTLELGDSALYLCASSRLDRANEQFFGPGTRLTVL.